This T cell receptor (beta chain) is drawn from a study of blood T cells in healthy people across ages. Regarding the study as a whole: Both higher diversity and more naive CD4+ cells marked long-lived donors when set against aged donors.

Germline V CDR1 and CDR2: LGHNA, YSLEER. CDR3 size: 18 residues. V lost 1 base, J lost 4 bases, and 9 bases stayed unmatched. This clonotype was seen ten or more times. Its antigen is still unknown. A second PCR of 7 to 11 cycles used a sample-barcoded 5' primer and a J-beta primer mix. Researchers report that a template-switch adaptor with 12 random nucleotides tagged each cDNA molecule. Each CDR3 protein gets one entry after TCRdb re-called the 5' RACE reads with MiXCR. The sample has about 320,000 distinct CDR3 sequences; about 25% are singletons. Each donor supplied around 9.6 milliliters of peripheral blood. Per-sample PBMC isolation yielded at least 6.5 million cells.

Specimen: blood. The sequence was obtained from a woman between 65 and 79 years old in good health. This chain connects TRBV4-3 to TRBJ2-5; 13 bases line up with TRBD2. CDR3 loop: CASSQGGSTSGRGETQYF. CDR3 DNA: TGCGCCAGCAGCCAAGGTGGATCCACTAGCGGGAGGGGAGAGACCCAGTACTTC.